The clone carrying this T cell receptor (beta chain) was recorded many times. This specimen comes from a study of CD8 T cells in ankylosing spondylitis. Trimming cost V 4 bases and J 7 bases, with 10 bases left between them. The CDR3 contains 12 residues. The germline V gene has CDR1 KGHSH and CDR2 LQKENI. Each TCR beta library was made by quantitative 5'-RACE that incorporated molecular barcodes. Via MiXCR, TCRdb re-called the 5' RACE reads, giving one row per CDR3 protein. The data show approximately 60,000 distinct CDR3 sequences, 6.2% seen once. This TCR was recovered from a male donor with ankylosing spondylitis. The sequenced material came from synovial fluid, either unsorted or a sorted T cell fraction (not recorded which). This chain links TRBV18 with TRBJ1-1; D is perhaps TRBD1 (5 bases). CDR3 region: CASSLGDGEAFF. In nucleotides, the CDR3 is TGTGCCAGCTCACTGGGGGACGGTGAAGCTTTCTTT. The full variable domain, in which reference TRBV18 and TRBJ1-1 provide the parts outside the CDR3, is NAGVMQNPRHLVRRRGQEARLRCSPMKGHSHVYWYRQLPEEGLKFMVYLQKENIIDESGMPKERFSAEFPKEGPSILRIQQVVRGDSAAYFCASSLGDGEAFFGQGTRLTVV.